The source of this T cell receptor (beta chain) is a study of blood T cell repertoires in COVID-19. Trimming stripped 5 bases from V and 3 bases from J, with 7 bases between. Germline loops: CDR1 SNHLY, CDR2 FYNNEI. The CDR3 consists of 12 residues. Measured with immunoSEQ multiplex PCR; TCRdb has only the in-frame clones, and not every one. The sample holds roughly 60,000 clones, approximately 88% seen once. The TCR sequence derives from a man aged 25 to 45 with COVID-19, enrolled during active disease. J is TRBJ2-5 and V is TRBV2; D is ambiguous. The sample taken for sequencing was peripheral blood. The CDR3 protein is CASSLEKETQYF. The CDR3 DNA reads TGTGCCAGCAGTCTGGAGAAAGAGACCCAGTACTTC.